The clone carrying this T cell receptor (beta chain) was picked up one time. Unique molecular identifiers tagged the TCR beta cDNA libraries. The source material, roughly 0.9 to 11 million T cells, gave rise to 500,000 or so cDNA molecules. TCRdb reprocessed the PCR reads via MiXCR and lists one record per CDR3 protein. The table has approximately 690,000 distinct CDR3 sequences, approximately 59% seen once. This sample stems from a study of post-analysis software for immune sequencing data. Across the whole study: The study covered relapsing-remitting, secondary progressive and progressive-relapsing courses of multiple sclerosis.

Sequenced: blood. The sequence was obtained from a girl between 2 and 10 years old with multiple sclerosis.

The CDR3 loop reads CASSRGVDYFTDTQYF. The CDR3 DNA is TGTGCCAGCAGTAGGGGGGTCGATTATTTCACAGATACGCAGTATTTT. The chain has TRBV6-5 and TRBJ2-3; perhaps D is TRBD1 or TRBD2 (6 bases each). CDR1 MNHEY and CDR2 SVGAGI come from the germline V gene. V lost 5 bases to trimming and J lost 2 bases, with 17 bases between them. The CDR3 has 16 residues.